This passage covers 13 T cell receptor beta chains from one sample sequenced in a study of T cells in Graves' hyperthyroidism and ophthalmopathy. TCR beta CDR3 regions were amplified from RNA. The primer set for the first-round RT-PCR of the TCR CDR3 was HTBI. A single record per CDR3 protein comes from TCRdb applying MiXCR to the multiplex PCR reads. The data contain under 400,000 distinct CDR3 sequences, approximately 15% of them singletons. The sample was blood. All receptors come from a man aged 25-45 years with Graves' hyperthyroidism.

The gene calls are TRBV6-2 or TRBV6-3 and TRBJ1-6, with TRBD1 matching 9 bases. The junction had 10 bases not matched to a gene; V was cut back by 6 bases and J by 10 bases. Germline CDR1 reads MNHEY; CDR2 reads SVGEGT. This CDR3 has 15 amino acids. As DNA, the CDR3 is TGTGCCAGCAGCAACAGGGGGCGGATAGGGTCACCCCTCCACTTT. Translated, it gives CASSNRGRIGSPLHF.

This clonotype has at least ten counts. The chain uses TRBV3-1 and TRBJ2-3; D is ambiguous. The V gene lost 0 bases and the J gene lost 2 bases, with 6 bases spanning the gap. Germline V CDR1 and CDR2: LGHDT, YNNKEL (reference sequence). CDR3 length equals 14 residues. The CDR3 DNA reads TGTGCCAGCAGCCAAGACGGATACACAGATACGCAGTATTTT. It encodes CASSQDGYTDTQYF.

In this sample, this clonotype turned up many times. The J gene is TRBJ2-1, the V gene TRBV2; 7 positions match TRBD2. Germline V gene sequence: CDR1 SNHLY, CDR2 FYNNEI. V gave up 2 bases and J gave up 8 bases; unmatched junction bases: 12. The CDR3 is 16 residues long. CDR3 sequence: CASSESAGLLRDEQFF. The CDR3 DNA follows: TGTGCCAGCAGTGAATCAGCGGGATTACTACGCGATGAGCAGTTCTTC.

The chain recombines TRBV9 with TRBJ1-6; D might be TRBD1 (6 bases). CDR3 length: 15 amino acids. The V and J ends lost 0 bases and 9 bases respectively, with 13 bases between them. Germline lookup yields CDR1 SGDLS and CDR2 YYNGEE. In nucleotides, the CDR3 is TGTGCCAGCAGCGTAGATGCGGGGGCGCGTTCACCCCTCCACTTT. Residues: CASSVDAGARSPLHF.

The CDR3 sequence is CASSDTGDDEQYF. The CDR3 DNA reads TGTGCCAGCAGCGACACAGGGGACGACGAGCAGTACTTC. The chain employs TRBV7-3 and TRBJ2-7; 7 nucleotides match TRBD1. Germline V gene lookup returns CDR1 SGHTA and CDR2 FQGTGA. Unmatched junction bases numbered 6, after V lost 5 bases and J lost 5 bases. The CDR3 totals 13 residues.

In its sample, this clonotype was seen many times. The chain links TRBV20-1 to TRBJ2-1, with TRBD2 identical over 12 bases. V shed 6 bases and J 5 bases; nucleotides not matched to a gene: 5. Germline values: CDR1 DFQATT, CDR2 SNEGSKA (reference sequence). CDR3 length: 14 amino acids. As DNA, the CDR3 is TGCAGTGCGGAACTAGCGGGAGGTAACAATGAGCAGTTCTTC. This translates into CSAELAGGNNEQFF.

Details on this clonotype: A junction boundary mismatches the germline segment, possibly from a read error. V usage is TRBV7-8 and J usage is TRBJ1-6; D is unclear. The V gene's germline CDR1 is SGHVS and CDR2 FQNEAQ. This CDR3 is 15 amino acids long. The CDR3 sequence: CASSSRGWKNSPLHF. In DNA form, the CDR3 reads TGTGCCAGCAGCTCGCGGGGTTGGAAGAATTCACCCCTTCACTTT.

This clonotype was recorded at least ten times. The rearrangement links TRBV12-3 or TRBV12-4 to TRBJ2-1, with D unclear. V gave up 10 bases and J gave up 7 bases, with 11 bases separating them. The CDR3 has 11 amino acids. In DNA, the CDR3 is TGTGCCACCGGGTTGGGTAATGAGCAGTTCTTC. Its protein product is CATGLGNEQFF.

This clonotype has at least ten counts. The V call is TRBV7-9, the J call TRBJ2-1; tentative D call: TRBD2 (5 bases). Germline V lookup: CDR1 SEHNR, CDR2 FQNEAQ (reference sequence). This CDR3 region has 16 residues. V was clipped by 1 base and J by 0 bases, with 10 bases between them. DNA for the CDR3: TGTGCCAGCAGCTTAGGTTCCAGCGGCTCCTACAATGAGCAGTTCTTC. Translating gives CASSLGSSGSYNEQFF.

In regard to this clonotype: A read error may be the cause here, since a much bigger clone is one base away. In nucleotides, the CDR3 is TGCGCCAGCAGCTTGGGAGATATGAACACTGAAGCTTTCTTT. It codes for CASSLGDMNTEAFF. This rearrangement joins TRBV5-1 to TRBJ1-1, with D unclear. The ends were cut back, 0 bases at V and 0 bases at J, with 6 bases in the middle. The length of the CDR3 is 14 residues. Germline lookup yields CDR1 SGHRS and CDR2 YFSETQ.

This clonotype was seen many times. This chain joins TRBV20-1 and TRBJ2-7, with D maybe TRBD1 (5 bases). Trimming removed 2 bases from V and 6 bases from J, with 11 bases in between. The germline V gene encodes CDR1 DFQATT and CDR2 SNEGSKA (reference sequence). The CDR3 runs 12 residues. This CDR3 reads CSARKGAVEQYF. CDR3 bases: TGCAGTGCTAGAAAAGGGGCGGTCGAGCAGTACTTC.

This clonotype was seen ten or more times. J is TRBJ2-1 and V is TRBV12-3 or TRBV12-4; 14 nucleotides agree with TRBD2. CDR3 length: 18 residues. V lost 5 bases and J lost 3; bases outside the gene matches: 9. This CDR3 is CASSPGLAGGWFYNEQFF. CDR3 sequence (DNA): TGTGCCAGCAGTCCCGGACTAGCGGGAGGTTGGTTCTACAATGAGCAGTTCTTC.

This clonotype was detected only a few times. This chain links TRBV20-1 with TRBJ2-1, with D perhaps being TRBD1 or TRBD2 (5 bases each). Germline values: CDR1 DFQATT, CDR2 SNEGSKA (reference sequence). The V end lost 0 bases, the J end lost 9 bases, and 9 bases lay between the germline ends. The CDR3 is made up of 12 amino acids. In nucleotides, the CDR3 is TGCAGTGCTAGAGATGGGGACGGTGAGCAGTTCTTC. Translated, it gives CSARDGDGEQFF.